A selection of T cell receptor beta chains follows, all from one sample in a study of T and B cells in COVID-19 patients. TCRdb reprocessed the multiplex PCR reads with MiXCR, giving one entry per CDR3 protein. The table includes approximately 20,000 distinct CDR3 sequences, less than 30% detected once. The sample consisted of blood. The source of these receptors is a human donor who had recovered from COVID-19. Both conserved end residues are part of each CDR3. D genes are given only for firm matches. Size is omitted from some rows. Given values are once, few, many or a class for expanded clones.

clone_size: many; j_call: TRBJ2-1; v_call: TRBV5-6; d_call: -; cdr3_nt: TGTGCCAGCAGCCCCCCCAGGGTCAATGAGCAGTTCTTC; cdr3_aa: CASSPPRVNEQFF
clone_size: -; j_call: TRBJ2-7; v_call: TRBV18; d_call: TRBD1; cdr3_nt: TGTGCCAGCTCACGGAACGAACTCGGACAGGGGACGGGCTACGAGCAGTACTTC; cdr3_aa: CASSRNELGQGTGYEQYF
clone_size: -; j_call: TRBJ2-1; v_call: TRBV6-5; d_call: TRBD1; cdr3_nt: TGTGCCAGCAGCCCGCGTGCCGGGACAGGGGGCGAGCAGTTCTTC; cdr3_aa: CASSPRAGTGGEQFF
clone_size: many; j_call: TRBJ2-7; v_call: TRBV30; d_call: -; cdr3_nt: TGTGCCTGGAGGGGACACAGCTCCTACGAGCAGTACTTC; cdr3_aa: CAWRGHSSYEQYF
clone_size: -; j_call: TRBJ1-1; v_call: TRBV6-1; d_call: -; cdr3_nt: TGTGCCAGCACCCTGACCGGGGACACTGAAGCTTTCTTT; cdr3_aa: CASTLTGDTEAFF
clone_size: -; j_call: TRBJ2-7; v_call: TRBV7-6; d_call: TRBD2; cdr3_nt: TGTGCCAGCACCCTAGCGGGGGGGCTCACCTACGAGCAGTACTTC; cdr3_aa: CASTLAGGLTYEQYF
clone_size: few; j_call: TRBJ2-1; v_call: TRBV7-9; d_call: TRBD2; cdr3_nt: TGTGCCAGCAGCCCCCGTGGTAGCGGGGGGCAGAGGGGGAATGAGCAGTTCTTC; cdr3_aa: CASSPRGSGGQRGNEQFF
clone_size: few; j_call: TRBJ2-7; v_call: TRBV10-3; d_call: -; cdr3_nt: TGTGCCATCAGTGAAGGGGGGTTCGGCGAGCAGTACTTC; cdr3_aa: CAISEGGFGEQYF
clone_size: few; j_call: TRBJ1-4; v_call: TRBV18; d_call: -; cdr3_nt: TGTGCCAGCTCACCCAGGGGAACTAATGAAAAACTGTTTTTT; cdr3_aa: CASSPRGTNEKLFF
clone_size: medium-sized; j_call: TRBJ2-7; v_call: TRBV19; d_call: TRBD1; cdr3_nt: TGTGCCAGTTCCGGACAGGCCCGCTCCTACGAGCAGTACTTC; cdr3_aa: CASSGQARSYEQYF
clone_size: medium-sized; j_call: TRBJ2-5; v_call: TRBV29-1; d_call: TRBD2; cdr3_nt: TGCAGCGTTGATAAGATTGCGGGAGTAAAGACCCAGTACTTC; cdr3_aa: CSVDKIAGVKTQYF
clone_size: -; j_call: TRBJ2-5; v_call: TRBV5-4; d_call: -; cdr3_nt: TGTGCCAGCAGCTGGGACGGTATGACCCAGTACTTC; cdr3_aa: CASSWDGMTQYF
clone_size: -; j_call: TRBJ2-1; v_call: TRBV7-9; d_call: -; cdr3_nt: TGTGCCAGCAGCCCGGACCCGGAAGGGGCAAATGAGCAGTTCTTC; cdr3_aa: CASSPDPEGANEQFF
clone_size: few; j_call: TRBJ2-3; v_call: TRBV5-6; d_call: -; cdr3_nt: TGTGCCAGCAGCTTGGTCTCGGTGGCACCTACAGATACGCAGTATTTT; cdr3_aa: CASSLVSVAPTDTQYF
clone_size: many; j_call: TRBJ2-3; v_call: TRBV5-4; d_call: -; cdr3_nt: TGTGCCAGCAGCTCCCGGGACACCGGCACAGATACGCAGTATTTT; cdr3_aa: CASSSRDTGTDTQYF
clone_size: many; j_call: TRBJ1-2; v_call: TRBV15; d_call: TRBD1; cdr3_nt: TGTGCCACCAGCAGAGATTGGTCGACAGGGGTGCCTTATGGCTACACCTTC; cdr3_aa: CATSRDWSTGVPYGYTF
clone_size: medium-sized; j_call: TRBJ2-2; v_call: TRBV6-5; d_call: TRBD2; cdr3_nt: TGTGCCAGCAGCTTAGCGGGAGGAAGCACCGGGGAGCTGTTTTTT; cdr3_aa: CASSLAGGSTGELFF
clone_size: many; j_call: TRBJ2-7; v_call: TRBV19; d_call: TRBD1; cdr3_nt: TGTGCCAGTAGTATGAGGGGGCAGGGGAGCTCCTACGAGCAGTACTTC; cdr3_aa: CASSMRGQGSSYEQYF
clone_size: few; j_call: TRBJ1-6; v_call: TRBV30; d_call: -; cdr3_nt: TGTGCCTGGAGTCGGACAGATAATTCACCCCTCCACTTT; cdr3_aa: CAWSRTDNSPLHF
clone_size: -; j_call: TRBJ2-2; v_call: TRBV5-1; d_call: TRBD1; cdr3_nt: TGCGCCAGCAGCTCCGGACAGGGGGCTAGCCGGGGCACCGGGGAGCTGTTTTTT; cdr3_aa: CASSSGQGASRGTGELFF
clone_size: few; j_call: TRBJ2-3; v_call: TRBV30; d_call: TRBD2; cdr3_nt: TGTGCCTGCGCTCTAGCGGATAGTTACACAGATACGCAGTATTTT; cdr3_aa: CACALADSYTDTQYF
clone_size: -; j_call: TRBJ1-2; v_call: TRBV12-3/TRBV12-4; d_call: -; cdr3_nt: TGTGCCAGCAGTCCCCGGACATATGGCTACACCTTC; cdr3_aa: CASSPRTYGYTF
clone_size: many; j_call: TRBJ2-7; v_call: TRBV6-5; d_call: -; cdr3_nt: TGTGCCAGCATCCCGGGGGTTTGGGGGGAAGTCGACGAGCAGTACTTC; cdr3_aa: CASIPGVWGEVDEQYF
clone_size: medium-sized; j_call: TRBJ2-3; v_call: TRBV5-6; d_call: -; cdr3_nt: TGTGCCAGCAGCTTGGTGCCAGATACGCAGTATTTT; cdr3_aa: CASSLVPDTQYF
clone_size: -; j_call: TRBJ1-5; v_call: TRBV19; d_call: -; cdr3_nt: TGTGCCAGTAGTATTGTAGGGCAGCTACAGCATTTT; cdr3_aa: CASSIVGQLQHF
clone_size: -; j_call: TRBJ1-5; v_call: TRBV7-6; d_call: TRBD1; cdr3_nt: TGTGCCAGCAGCCCCGGACAGGCTAATAGCAATCAGCCCCAGCATTTT; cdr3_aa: CASSPGQANSNQPQHF
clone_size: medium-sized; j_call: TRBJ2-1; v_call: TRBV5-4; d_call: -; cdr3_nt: TGTGCCAGCAGCCAGGACCGGAATGAGCAGTTCTTC; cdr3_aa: CASSQDRNEQFF
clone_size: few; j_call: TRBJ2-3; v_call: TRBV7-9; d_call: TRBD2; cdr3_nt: TGTGCCAGCAGCATCCCACTAGCGGGGACAGATACGCAGTATTTT; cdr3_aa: CASSIPLAGTDTQYF
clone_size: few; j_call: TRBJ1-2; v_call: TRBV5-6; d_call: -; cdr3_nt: TGTGCCAGCAATCCGGGAGCGAACTATGGCTACACCTTC; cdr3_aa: CASNPGANYGYTF
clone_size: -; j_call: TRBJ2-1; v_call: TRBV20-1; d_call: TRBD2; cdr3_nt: TGCATCCCGGGACTAGCGGGAGGGCGACACAATGAGCAGTTCTTC; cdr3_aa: CIPGLAGGRHNEQFF
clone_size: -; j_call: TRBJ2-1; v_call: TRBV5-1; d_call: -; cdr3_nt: TGCGCCAGCAGCTTATTCGAAGAGGAGTTCTTC; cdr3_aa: CASSLFEEEFF
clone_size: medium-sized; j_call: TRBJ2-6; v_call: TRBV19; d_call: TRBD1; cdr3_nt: TGTGCCAGTAGTAGGACAGGGCCCCCTGGGGCCAACGTCCTGACTTTC; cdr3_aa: CASSRTGPPGANVLTF
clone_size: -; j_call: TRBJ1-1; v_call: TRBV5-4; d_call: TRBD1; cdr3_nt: TGTGCCAGCAGCTTGGGGGACAGGGAAATTCTAGAAGCTTTCTTT; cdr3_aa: CASSLGDREILEAFF